Listed below are T cell receptor beta chains from one sample, sequenced in a study of OX40 agonist ivuxolimab in advanced cancers. Data came from immunoSEQ multiplex PCR; TCRdb stores just in-frame clones and leaves some out. The profile shows around 69,000 clones, 70% to 85% of them singletons. The sequenced sample was CD4+ or CD8+ T cells sorted from blood, obtained in a trial of the OX40 agonist ivuxolimab. The origin of the receptors is an adult with an advanced solid tumor such as melanoma, head and neck, liver or kidney cancer. The CDR3 runs from the conserved cysteine through the conserved F or W. Each record gives: V gene, J gene, CDR3 length, CDR3 protein.

TRBV4-3	TRBJ2-2	14	CASSPTPGRGELFF
TRBV29-1	TRBJ2-1	12	CSVARPYNEQFF
TRBV10-1	TRBJ2-1	15	CASSEAQGAYNEQFF
TRBV4-2	TRBJ1-2	16	CASSQGAAAANYGYTF
TRBV5-1	TRBJ2-3	13	CASGGTSTDTQYF
TRBV7-8	TRBJ1-4	15	CASSTRRGAREKLFF
TRBV11-2	TRBJ1-5	15	CASSLGATSGQPQHF
TRBV19	TRBJ1-1	12	CASSISRSEAFF
TRBV30	TRBJ2-2	13	CAWGTLNTGELFF
TRBV7-2	TRBJ1-2	13	CASSLGRAGGYTF
TRBV7-8	TRBJ1-5	17	CASSPPLREGSNQPQHF
TRBV7-9	TRBJ2-1	18	CASSRGATNPNPYNEQFF
TRBV27	TRBJ2-3	15	CASSSSSGSTDTQYF
TRBV10-3	TRBJ2-2	17	CATRKRVVAGASGELFF
TRBV7-2	TRBJ1-3	14	CASSFAGGGNTIYF
TRBV5-6	TRBJ2-6	13	CASSLRGANVLTF
TRBV2	TRBJ2-7	13	CASSVPGDYEQYF
TRBV11-3	TRBJ2-5	13	CASSLAPGGTQYF
TRBV28	TRBJ1-5	15	CASSFNRGRNQPQHF
TRBV7-8	TRBJ2-1	15	CASSLPSAGNNEQFF
TRBV19	TRBJ1-2	14	CASSILGTDYGYTF
TRBV5-4	TRBJ2-7	14	CASSPDLGFYEQYF
TRBV28	TRBJ1-1	15	CASSLRTGGFTEAFF
TRBV5-1	TRBJ2-7	15	CASSHIPSSSYEQYF
TRBV19	TRBJ2-2	18	CASSIIQLTDANTGELFF
TRBV4-3	TRBJ2-3	17	CASSQEGGGPATDTQYF
TRBV19	TRBJ1-3	17	CASRTGATPSSGNTIYF
TRBV6-5	TRBJ2-2	15	CASSKTQGFTGELFF
TRBV7-2	TRBJ1-1	14	CASSRGTGGTEAFF
TRBV19	TRBJ2-7	12	CASSISGYEQYF
TRBV20-1	TRBJ2-3	11	CSPRGGDTQYF
TRBV15	TRBJ2-1	16	CATSSSGTRIYNEQFF